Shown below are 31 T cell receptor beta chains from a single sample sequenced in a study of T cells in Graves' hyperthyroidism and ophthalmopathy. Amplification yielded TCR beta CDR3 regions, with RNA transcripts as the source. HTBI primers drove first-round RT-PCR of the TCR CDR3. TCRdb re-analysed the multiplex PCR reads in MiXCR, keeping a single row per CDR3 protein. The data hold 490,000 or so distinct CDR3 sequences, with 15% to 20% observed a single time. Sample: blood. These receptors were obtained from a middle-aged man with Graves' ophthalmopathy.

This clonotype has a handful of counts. The CDR3 region has the DNA TGTGCCAGTAGTATCGGGTGGGGCTCGGTCACCGGGGAGCTGTTTTTT. Translating gives CASSIGWGSVTGELFF. The chain has TRBV19 and TRBJ2-2; D perhaps matches TRBD1 (5 bases). This CDR3 region has 16 residues. Germline assignment: CDR1 LNHDA and CDR2 SQIVND (reference sequence). Trimming took off 3 bases at V and 4 bases at J, with 15 bases between the two ends.

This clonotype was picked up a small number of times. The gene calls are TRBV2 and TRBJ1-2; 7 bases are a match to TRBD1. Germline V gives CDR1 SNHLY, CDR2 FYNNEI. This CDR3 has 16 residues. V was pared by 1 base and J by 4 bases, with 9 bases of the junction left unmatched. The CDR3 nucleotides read TGTGCCAGCAGTGAAGTGGAGGGGGCGCAGGGCTATGGCTACACCTTC. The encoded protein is CASSEVEGAQGYGYTF. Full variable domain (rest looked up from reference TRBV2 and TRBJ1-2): EPEVTQTPSHQVTQMGQEVILRCVPISNHLYFYWYRQILGQKVEFLVSFYNNEISEKSEIFDDQFSVERPDGSNFTLKIRSTKLEDSAMYFCASSEVEGAQGYGYTFGSGTRLTVV.

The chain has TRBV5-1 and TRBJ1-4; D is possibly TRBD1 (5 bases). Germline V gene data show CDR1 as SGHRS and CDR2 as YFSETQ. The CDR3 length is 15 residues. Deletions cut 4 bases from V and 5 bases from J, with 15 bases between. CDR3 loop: CASSDYGGENEKLFF. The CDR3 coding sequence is TGCGCCAGCAGCGACTATGGGGGAGAAAATGAAAAACTGTTTTTT.

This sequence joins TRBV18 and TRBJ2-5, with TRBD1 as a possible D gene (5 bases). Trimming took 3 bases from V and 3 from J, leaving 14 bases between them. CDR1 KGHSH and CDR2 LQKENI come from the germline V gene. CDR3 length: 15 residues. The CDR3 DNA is TGTGCCAGCTCACCTCGTATAGGACAAAAAGAGACCCAGTACTTC. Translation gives CASSPRIGQKETQYF.

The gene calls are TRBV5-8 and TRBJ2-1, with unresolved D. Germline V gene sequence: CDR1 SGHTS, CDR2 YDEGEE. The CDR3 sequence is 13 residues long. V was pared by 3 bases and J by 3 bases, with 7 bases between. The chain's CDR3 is CASSSWDYNEQFF. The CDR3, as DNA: TGTGCCAGCAGCTCCTGGGACTACAATGAGCAGTTCTTC.

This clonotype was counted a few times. CDR3 sequence (DNA): TGTGCCAGCAGTTCCGGGACAACGACGAACACTGAAGCTTTCTTT. Protein product: CASSSGTTTNTEAFF. The chain has TRBV6-1 and TRBJ1-1; possibly TRBD1 for D (6 bases). The V gene lost 5 bases and the J gene lost 1 base, with 14 bases spanning the gap. The CDR3 extends over 15 amino acids. Germline V lookup: CDR1 MNHNS, CDR2 SASEGT.

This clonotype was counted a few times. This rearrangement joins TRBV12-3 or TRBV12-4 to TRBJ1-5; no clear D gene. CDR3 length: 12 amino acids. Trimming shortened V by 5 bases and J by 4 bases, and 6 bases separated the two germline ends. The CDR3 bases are TGTGCCAGCAGTACCATTAATCAGCCCCAGCATTTT. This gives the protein CASSTINQPQHF.

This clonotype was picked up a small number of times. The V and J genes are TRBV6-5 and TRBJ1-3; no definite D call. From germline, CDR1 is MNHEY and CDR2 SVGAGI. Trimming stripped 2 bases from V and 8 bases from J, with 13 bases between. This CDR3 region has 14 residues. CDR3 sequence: CASSYLGQEDTIYF. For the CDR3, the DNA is TGTGCCAGCAGTTACCTGGGCCAGGAAGACACCATATATTTT.

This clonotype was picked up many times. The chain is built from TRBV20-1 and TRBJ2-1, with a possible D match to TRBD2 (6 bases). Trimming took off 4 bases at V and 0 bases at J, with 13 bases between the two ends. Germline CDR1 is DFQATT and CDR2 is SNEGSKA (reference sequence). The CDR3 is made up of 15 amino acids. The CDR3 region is CSAMGTPSSYNEQFF. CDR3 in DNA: TGCAGTGCTATGGGGACTCCCAGCTCCTACAATGAGCAGTTCTTC.

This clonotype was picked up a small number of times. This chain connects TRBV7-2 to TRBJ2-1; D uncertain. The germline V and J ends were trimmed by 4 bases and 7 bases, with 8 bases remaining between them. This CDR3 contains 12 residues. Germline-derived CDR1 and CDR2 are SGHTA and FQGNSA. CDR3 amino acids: CASSSPKNEQFF. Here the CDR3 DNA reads TGTGCCAGCAGCTCCCCCAAGAATGAGCAGTTCTTC.

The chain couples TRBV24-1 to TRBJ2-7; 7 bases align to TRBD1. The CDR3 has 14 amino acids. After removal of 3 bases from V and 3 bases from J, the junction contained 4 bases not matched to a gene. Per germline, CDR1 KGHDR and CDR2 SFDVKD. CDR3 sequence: CATSDGDSLYEQYF. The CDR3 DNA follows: TGTGCCACCAGTGATGGGGACAGCCTCTACGAGCAGTACTTC.

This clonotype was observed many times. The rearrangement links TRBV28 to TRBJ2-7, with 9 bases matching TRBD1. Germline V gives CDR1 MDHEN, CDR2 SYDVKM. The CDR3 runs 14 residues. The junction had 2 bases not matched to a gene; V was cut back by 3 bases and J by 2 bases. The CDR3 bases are TGTGCCAGCAGTTTGTGGACAGGGGCCTACGAGCAGTACTTC. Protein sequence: CASSLWTGAYEQYF.

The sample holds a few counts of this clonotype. CDR3 coding DNA: TGTGCCAGCAGCGCGTTAGATGAGCAGTTCTTC. This translates into CASSALDEQFF. The V and J genes are TRBV9 and TRBJ2-1; D is unresolved. The germline V and J ends were trimmed by 3 bases and 8 bases, with 6 bases remaining between them. The CDR3 is made up of 11 amino acids. Germline loops: CDR1 SGDLS, CDR2 YYNGEE.

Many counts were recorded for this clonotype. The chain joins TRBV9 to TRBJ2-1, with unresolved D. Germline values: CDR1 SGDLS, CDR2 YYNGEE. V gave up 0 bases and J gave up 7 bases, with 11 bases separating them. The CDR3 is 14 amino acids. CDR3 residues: CASSVGPTENEQFF. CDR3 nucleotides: TGTGCCAGCAGCGTAGGTCCGACGGAGAATGAGCAGTTCTTC.

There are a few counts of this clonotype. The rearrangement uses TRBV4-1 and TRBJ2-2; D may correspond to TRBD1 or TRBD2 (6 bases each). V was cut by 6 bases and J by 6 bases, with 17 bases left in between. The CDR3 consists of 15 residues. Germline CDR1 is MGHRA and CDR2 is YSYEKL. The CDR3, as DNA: TGCGCCAGCAGTAGATCGTCGGGGGCGGCCGGGGAGCTGTTTTTT. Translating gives CASSRSSGAAGELFF.

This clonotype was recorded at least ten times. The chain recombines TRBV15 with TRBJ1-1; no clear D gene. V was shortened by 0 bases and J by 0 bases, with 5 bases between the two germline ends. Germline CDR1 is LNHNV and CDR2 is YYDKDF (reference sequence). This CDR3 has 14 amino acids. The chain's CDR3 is CATSRDLMNTEAFF. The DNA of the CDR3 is TGTGCCACCAGCAGAGATCTCATGAACACTGAAGCTTTCTTT.

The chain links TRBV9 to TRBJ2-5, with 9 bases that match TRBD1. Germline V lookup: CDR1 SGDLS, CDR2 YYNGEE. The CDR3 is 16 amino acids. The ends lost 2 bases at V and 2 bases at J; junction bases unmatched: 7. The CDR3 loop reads CASSVLPGTGQETQYF. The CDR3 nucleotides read TGTGCCAGCAGCGTTCTCCCCGGGACAGGGCAAGAGACCCAGTACTTC.

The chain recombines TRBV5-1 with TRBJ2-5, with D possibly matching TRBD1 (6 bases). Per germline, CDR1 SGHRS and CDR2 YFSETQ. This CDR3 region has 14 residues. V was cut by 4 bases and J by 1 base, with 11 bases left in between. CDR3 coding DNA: TGCGCCAGCAGCCATGGACAGAGCCAAGAGACCCAGTACTTC. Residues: CASSHGQSQETQYF.

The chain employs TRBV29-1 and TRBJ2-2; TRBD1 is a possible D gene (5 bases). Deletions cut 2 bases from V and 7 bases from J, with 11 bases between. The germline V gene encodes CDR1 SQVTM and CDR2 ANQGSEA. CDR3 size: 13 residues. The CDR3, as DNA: TGCAGCGTTGAACAGGGCTGGGACGGGGAGCTGTTTTTT. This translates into CSVEQGWDGELFF.

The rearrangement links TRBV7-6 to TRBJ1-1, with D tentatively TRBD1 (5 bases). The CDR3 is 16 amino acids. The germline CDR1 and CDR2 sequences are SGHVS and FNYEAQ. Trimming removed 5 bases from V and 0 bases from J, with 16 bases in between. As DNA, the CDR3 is TGTGCCAGCAGCCCACGGGACCGAGGGATGAACACTGAAGCTTTCTTT. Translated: CASSPRDRGMNTEAFF.

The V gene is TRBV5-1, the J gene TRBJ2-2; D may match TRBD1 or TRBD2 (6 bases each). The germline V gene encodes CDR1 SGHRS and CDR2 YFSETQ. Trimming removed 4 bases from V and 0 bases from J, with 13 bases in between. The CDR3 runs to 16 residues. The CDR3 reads CASSPLGGTNTGELFF. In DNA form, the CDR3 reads TGCGCCAGCAGCCCCCTAGGGGGGACGAACACCGGGGAGCTGTTTTTT.

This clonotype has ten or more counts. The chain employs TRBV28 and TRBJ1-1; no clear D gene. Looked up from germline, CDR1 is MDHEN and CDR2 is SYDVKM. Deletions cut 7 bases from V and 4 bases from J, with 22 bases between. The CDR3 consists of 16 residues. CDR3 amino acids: CASIREPDTFSTEAFF. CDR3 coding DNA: TGTGCCAGCATTCGTGAGCCGGATACCTTCAGCACTGAAGCTTTCTTT.

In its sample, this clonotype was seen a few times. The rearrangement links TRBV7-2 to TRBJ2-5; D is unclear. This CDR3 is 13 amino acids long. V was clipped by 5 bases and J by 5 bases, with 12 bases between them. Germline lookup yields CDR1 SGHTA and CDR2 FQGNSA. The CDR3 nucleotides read TGTGCCAGCAGCCTACCCCCAAGCGAGACCCAGTACTTC. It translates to CASSLPPSETQYF.

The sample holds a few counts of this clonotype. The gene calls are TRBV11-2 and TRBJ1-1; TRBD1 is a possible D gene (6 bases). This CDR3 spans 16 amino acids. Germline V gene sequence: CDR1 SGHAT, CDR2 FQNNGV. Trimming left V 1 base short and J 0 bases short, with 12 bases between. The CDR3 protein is CASSLGTATLNTEAFF. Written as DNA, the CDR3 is TGTGCCAGCAGCTTAGGGACAGCCACGTTGAACACTGAAGCTTTCTTT.

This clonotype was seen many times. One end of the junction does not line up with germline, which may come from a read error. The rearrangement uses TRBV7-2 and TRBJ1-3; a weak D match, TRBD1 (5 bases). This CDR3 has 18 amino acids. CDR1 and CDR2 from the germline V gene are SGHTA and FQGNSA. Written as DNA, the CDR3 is TGTGCCAGCAGCGTAGCCGGGACCTTTGCTCAAGGTGGAAACACCATATATTTT. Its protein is CASSVAGTFAQGGNTIYF.

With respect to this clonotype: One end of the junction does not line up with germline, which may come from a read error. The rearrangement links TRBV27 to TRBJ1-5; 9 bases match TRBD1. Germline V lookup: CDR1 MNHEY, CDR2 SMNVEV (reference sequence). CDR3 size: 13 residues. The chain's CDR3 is CASGRQGVQPHHF. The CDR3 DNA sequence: TGTGCCAGCGGGAGACAGGGGGTTCAGCCCCACCATTTT.

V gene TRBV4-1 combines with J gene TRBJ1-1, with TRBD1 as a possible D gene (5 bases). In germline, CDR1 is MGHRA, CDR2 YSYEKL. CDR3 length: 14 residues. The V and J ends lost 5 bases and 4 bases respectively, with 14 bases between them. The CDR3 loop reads CASSTAGGTTEAFF. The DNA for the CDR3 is TGCGCCAGCAGCACTGCGGGGGGGACCACTGAAGCTTTCTTT.

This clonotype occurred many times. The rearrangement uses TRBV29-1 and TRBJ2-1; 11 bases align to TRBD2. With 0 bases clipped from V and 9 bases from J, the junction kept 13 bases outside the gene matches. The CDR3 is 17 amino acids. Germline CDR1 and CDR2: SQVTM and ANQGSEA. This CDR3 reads CSVEDPSLAGVLGEQFF. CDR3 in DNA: TGCAGCGTTGAAGACCCCTCACTAGCGGGAGTTCTCGGTGAGCAGTTCTTC.

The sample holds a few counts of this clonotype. This chain's CDR3 is CASRMTSGFEQYF. The CDR3 coding sequence is TGTGCCAGCAGGATGACTAGCGGGTTCGAGCAGTACTTC. The rearrangement joins TRBV6-7 to TRBJ2-7; 10 bases match TRBD2. TRBV6-7 is an ORF; its function is uncertain. Trimming at V came to 6 bases and at J to 6 bases, leaving 5 bases not matched to a gene. CDR3 size: 13 residues.

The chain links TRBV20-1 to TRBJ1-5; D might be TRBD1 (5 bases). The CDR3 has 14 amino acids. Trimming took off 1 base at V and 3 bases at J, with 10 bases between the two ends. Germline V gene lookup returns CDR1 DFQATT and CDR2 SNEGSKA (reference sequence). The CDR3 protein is CSARGGTNNQPQHF. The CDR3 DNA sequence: TGCAGTGCTAGAGGCGGGACTAACAATCAGCCCCAGCATTTT.

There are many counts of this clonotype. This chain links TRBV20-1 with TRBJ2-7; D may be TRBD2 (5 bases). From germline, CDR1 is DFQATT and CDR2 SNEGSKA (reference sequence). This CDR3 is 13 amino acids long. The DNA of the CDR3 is TGCAGCGCCAGACCCACAGCGGACTACGAGCAGTACTTC. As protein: CSARPTADYEQYF.